This T cell receptor beta chain was recorded in a study of blood T cell repertoires in COVID-19. The wider study: Spain, Italy and the United States supplied samples that represented acute and convalescent COVID-19.

Individuals aged about 18 to 89 years were recruited from around 22 US areas. The study counted Cohort 3 donors as recovered given two negative PCRs, clearance, or symptom resolution. The CDR3 is made up of 15 amino acids. Germline values: CDR1 SGHNT, CDR2 YYREEE (reference sequence). V lost 4 bases to trimming and J lost 5 bases; unmatched junction nucleotides: 9. In the study's own analysis: Amplification with reference gene primers provided the estimates of nucleated cell counts. TCRdb's table, derived via immunoSEQ multiplex PCR, lists solely in-frame clones and lacks some. V, J and clone size reflect that table, while D and trimming were determined from the DNA. The sample has hundreds of thousands of clones, about nine tenths seen once.

This sequence was found in a man aged 55 to 70 who had recovered from COVID-19. Sequenced: PBMCs or T cells enriched from blood (not recorded which). The J gene is TRBJ2-7, the V gene TRBV5-4; TRBD1 matches 10 bases. The CDR3 sequence: CASSRGQGMWNEQYF. CDR3 coding DNA: TGTGCCAGCAGCCGGGGACAGGGGATGTGGAACGAGCAGTACTTC. The full variable domain, completed using reference TRBV5-4 and TRBJ2-7, is ETGVTQSPTHLIKTRGQQVTLRCSSQSGHNTVSWYQQALGQGPQFIFQYYREEENGRGNFPPRFSGLQFPNYSSELNVNALELDDSALYLCASSRGQGMWNEQYFGPGTRLTVT.